The T cell receptor (beta chain) described here comes from a study of tumor-infiltrating lymphocytes in localized non-small cell lung cancer. Whole-study context: Several tumor histologies, both smoking statuses, and some post-neoadjuvant chemotherapy samples were included.

Findings of the study overall: Only some patients had TCR sequencing, depending on available tissue. Different pieces of the same tissue were used for each assay. Tumor T-cell fraction from TCR sequencing was not associated with recurrence-free survival (p = 0.61).

Sequenced by immunoSEQ multiplex PCR; TCRdb stores in-frame clones only, minus some. This repertoire shows about 16,000 clones, roughly 70% found once; its top ten account for 9.4%. The CDR3 has 11 amino acids. In germline, CDR1 is DFQATT, CDR2 SNEGSKA (reference sequence). On this clone: Its antigen is undetermined.

The sequence was collected from a human donor with non-small cell lung cancer. Sequencing input: lung tumor tissue. The chain uses TRBV20-1 and TRBJ2-5; D gene ambiguous. CDR3: CVTTFQETQYF. The CDR3 region has the DNA TGCGTCACTACTTTCCAAGAGACCCAGTACTTC.